The 25 T cell receptor beta chains in this list originate from one sample, sequenced in a study of cytomegalovirus exposure and HLA in healthy donors. PCR was performed using 60 Vbeta and 13 Jbeta primers. TCRdb keeps only in-frame clones here, not all; method: immunoSEQ multiplex PCR. The repertoire holds 150,000 to 200,000 clones, with 60% to 80% as singletons. The sequencing input was PBMCs. These receptor sequences come from a woman between 50 and 59 years old in good health and CMV-seropositive.

This chain joins TRBV4-1 and TRBJ2-6; D is uncertain. V lost 4 bases to trimming and J lost 3 bases, with 10 bases between them. The CDR3 contains 15 residues. Germline V gene sequence: CDR1 MGHRA, CDR2 YSYEKL. The CDR3 sequence: CASSPIAGGANVLTF. CDR3 nucleotide sequence: TGCGCCAGCAGCCCAATTGCAGGTGGGGCCAACGTCCTGACTTTC.

In DNA, the CDR3 is TGTGCCAGCAGCTTGGCCGCTACGGGGGGGCCGGATACGCAGTATTTT. Its protein product is CASSLAATGGPDTQYF. The rearrangement joins TRBV5-4 to TRBJ2-3; 8 nucleotides match TRBD2. CDR3 length: 16 residues. Germline values: CDR1 SGHNT, CDR2 YYREEE (reference sequence). With V trimmed by 0 bases and J by 6 bases, 9 bases remained unmatched.

The chain recombines TRBV11-2 with TRBJ2-7; possible D gene TRBD1, 5 bases. CDR1 is SGHAT, CDR2 FQNNGV, per germline. This CDR3 has 15 residues. Trimming took 4 bases from V and 3 from J, leaving 16 bases between them. This CDR3 is CASSSTRTQFYEQYF. The DNA for the CDR3 is TGTGCCAGCAGCTCCACCCGGACACAATTCTACGAGCAGTACTTC.

In regard to this clone: The sample carries other DNA sequences with the same CDR3. The rearrangement joins TRBV5-6 to TRBJ2-5, with 8 bases lining up with TRBD1. With 1 base clipped from V and 5 bases from J, the junction kept 1 base outside the gene matches. The CDR3 spans 13 residues. The germline CDR1 and CDR2 sequences are SGHDT and YYEEEE. The CDR3 sequence is CASSLRTGETQYF. CDR3 nucleotide sequence: TGTGCCAGCAGCTTGAGGACAGGGGAGACCCAGTACTTC.

The table lists this clone with a few counts. This chain links TRBV7-9 with TRBJ1-1; 8 bases agree with TRBD1. V was clipped by 6 bases and J by 4 bases; unmatched bases: 4. Germline CDR1 and CDR2: SEHNR and FQNEAQ (reference sequence). The CDR3 has 13 residues. CDR3 sequence reads: CASRETGGTEAFF. The CDR3 DNA sequence: TGTGCCAGCAGAGAAACAGGGGGCACTGAAGCTTTCTTT.

This chain links TRBV30 with TRBJ1-1; 9 nucleotides match TRBD1. The CDR3 extends over 13 amino acids. Germline V CDR1 and CDR2: GTSNPN, SVGIG (reference sequence). V dropped 8 bases and J dropped 3; count of bases not matched to a gene: 7. The chain's CDR3 is CARTGGRHTEAFF. The CDR3, as DNA: TGTGCCCGTACAGGGGGCAGGCACACTGAAGCTTTCTTT.

The chain employs TRBV5-4 and TRBJ2-5, with TRBD2 as a possible D gene (6 bases). The V and J ends lost 0 bases and 5 bases respectively, with 14 bases between them. CDR3 length: 15 residues. Germline CDR1 and CDR2: SGHNT and YYREEE (reference sequence). CDR3 sequence reads: CASSLVLGAGETQYF. CDR3 sequence (DNA): TGTGCCAGCAGCTTGGTACTAGGGGCGGGGGAGACCCAGTACTTC.

This chain joins TRBV6-5 and TRBJ1-2, with D perhaps matching TRBD1 (5 bases). In germline, CDR1 is MNHEY, CDR2 SVGAGI. The CDR3 runs 14 residues. Between the trimmed V and J ends, which lost 7 bases and 2 bases, there was a span of 14 bases. This CDR3 is CASISGGGNYGYTF. CDR3 in DNA: TGTGCCAGCATTTCCGGGGGGGGGAACTATGGCTACACCTTC.

The chain employs TRBV28 and TRBJ1-2; the D gene is possibly TRBD1 (5 bases). Germline CDR1 reads MDHEN; CDR2 reads SYDVKM. The CDR3 spans 12 residues. V shed 6 bases and J shed 5 bases, with 10 bases lying between them. The CDR3 loop reads CASSPGLYGYTF. The CDR3 DNA follows: TGTGCCAGCAGCCCGGGACTTTATGGCTACACCTTC.

This clone was observed a handful of times. The chain uses TRBV5-1 and TRBJ2-3; D uncertain. V gave up 4 bases and J gave up 0 bases, with 9 bases separating them. Germline CDR1 reads SGHRS; CDR2 reads YFSETQ. The CDR3 is 14 residues long. As DNA, the CDR3 is TGCGCCAGCAGCCGGGTGGCTAGCACAGATACGCAGTATTTT. Protein: CASSRVASTDTQYF.

The rearrangement joins TRBV9 to TRBJ1-4, with a tentative D call TRBD1 (5 bases). The V gene lost 4 bases and the J gene lost 8 bases, with 15 bases spanning the gap. This CDR3 spans 14 amino acids. Germline loops: CDR1 SGDLS, CDR2 YYNGEE. CDR3: CASSPRGSGEKLFF. The CDR3 coding sequence is TGTGCCAGCAGCCCCCGGGGGAGTGGAGAAAAACTGTTTTTT. The whole variable domain, remainder taken from reference TRBV9 and TRBJ1-4, is DSGVTQTPKHLITATGQRVTLRCSPRSGDLSVYWYQQSLDQGLQFLIQYYNGEERAKGNILERFSAQQFPDLHSELNLSSLELGDSALYFCASSPRGSGEKLFFGSGTQLSVL.

To note about this clone: Other DNA variants within this sample encode the same CDR3. The rearrangement uses TRBV5-1 and TRBJ1-6; perhaps TRBD1 as D (5 bases). Trimming took off 0 bases at V and 7 bases at J, with 11 bases between the two ends. CDR1 and CDR2 (germline): SGHRS, YFSETQ. This CDR3 is 15 amino acids long. The CDR3 nucleotides are TGCGCCAGCAGCTTGGGGCAGGGCTCGAATTCACCCCTCCACTTT. This codes for CASSLGQGSNSPLHF.

CDR3 amino acids: CASSERGHLNYGYTF. As DNA, the CDR3 is TGTGCCAGCAGTGAAAGGGGGCACCTTAACTATGGCTACACCTTC. V gene TRBV6-1 combines with J gene TRBJ1-2, with 7 bases matching TRBD1. The CDR3 covers 15 residues. The trim removed 2 bases at V and 1 base at J, leaving 4 bases unmatched. CDR1 MNHNS and CDR2 SASEGT come from the germline V gene.

Worth noting for this clone: The junction shows a germline mismatch at one end, possibly a read error. The J gene is TRBJ2-3, the V gene TRBV7-9, with D perhaps matching TRBD1 (5 bases). Germline CDR1 and CDR2: SEHNR and FQNEAQ (reference sequence). The CDR3 totals 14 residues. The CDR3 DNA follows: TGTTCCAGCAGCTTTGGGGCCCAAACAGATACGCAGTATTTT. This gives the protein CSSSFGAQTDTQYF.

This chain uses TRBV29-1 with TRBJ2-3; D perhaps matches TRBD2 (5 bases). The CDR3 consists of 12 residues. CDR1 and CDR2 (germline): SQVTM, ANQGSEA. V was trimmed by 3 bases and J by 5 bases, leaving 9 bases between them. The CDR3 DNA sequence: TGCAGCGTTGATCCCCGGGAAGATACGCAGTATTTT. Its protein product is CSVDPREDTQYF.

Notes on this clone: The junction departs from germline at one end; a sequencing error may be responsible. The genes are TRBV5-6 and TRBJ1-2; 10 bases align to TRBD1. The CDR3 length is 14 residues. The V gene's germline CDR1 is SGHDT and CDR2 YYEEEE. DNA of the CDR3: TGTGCCGGCAGCCGGGACAGGGGAAACTATGGCTACACCTTC. Protein: CAGSRDRGNYGYTF.

This clone was recorded only once. V is TRBV27 and J is TRBJ2-7, with 7 bases aligning to TRBD1. The CDR3 is 16 residues long. V lost 4 bases to trimming and J lost 2 bases; unmatched junction nucleotides: 11. Germline V gene data show CDR1 as MNHEY and CDR2 as SMNVEV (reference sequence). DNA of the CDR3: TGTGCCAGCAGTTCTACCATAAGGGACAGAGCCTACGAGCAGTACTTC. Its protein is CASSSTIRDRAYEQYF.

This clone was counted a single time. V gene TRBV6-5 combines with J gene TRBJ2-2; TRBD1 might be the D (6 bases). Germline V lookup: CDR1 MNHEY, CDR2 SVGAGI. This CDR3 is 14 amino acids long. V lost 6 bases to trimming and J lost 3 bases, with 11 bases between them. The CDR3 loop reads CASRGQTHTGELFF. For the CDR3, the DNA is TGTGCCAGCAGAGGACAGACCCACACCGGGGAGCTGTTTTTT.

A few counts support this clone. This chain links TRBV5-1 with TRBJ1-1; 7 bases align to TRBD1. The germline V gene has CDR1 SGHRS and CDR2 YFSETQ. Unmatched junction bases numbered 11, after V lost 4 bases and J lost 5 bases. The CDR3 loop spans 15 amino acids. CDR3 nucleotide sequence: TGCGCCAGCAGCCCGGCTGGGACAGCCGGGACTGAAGCTTTCTTT. The encoded protein is CASSPAGTAGTEAFF.

This chain uses TRBV11-2 with TRBJ2-1; 8 bases match TRBD1. CDR3 length equals 14 residues. CDR1 is SGHAT and CDR2 is FQNNGV in the germline V gene. J gave up 6 bases and V 3 bases, and 4 bases lay outside the gene matches. CDR3 amino acids: CASSFPGQVNEQFF. The CDR3 DNA is TGTGCCAGCAGCTTCCCGGGACAGGTCAATGAGCAGTTCTTC.

This chain connects TRBV7-8 to TRBJ2-5; possibly TRBD2 for D (6 bases). Between the trimmed V and J ends, which lost 5 bases and 5 bases, there was a span of 21 bases. The CDR3 runs to 16 residues. The germline V gene encodes CDR1 SGHVS and CDR2 FQNEAQ. The CDR3 DNA sequence: TGTGCCAGCAGCCCAGGACGGCTAGCCGGAGGGGAGACCCAGTACTTC. The encoded protein is CASSPGRLAGGETQYF.

With respect to this clone: Other nucleotide sequences from this sample produce the same CDR3. This rearrangement joins TRBV11-3 to TRBJ2-7, with 7 bases matching TRBD1. V was pared by 5 bases and J by 0 bases, with 4 bases of the junction left unmatched. This CDR3 is 14 amino acids long. The V gene's germline CDR1 is SGHNT and CDR2 YENEEA. CDR3 residues: CASSPRQGSYEQYF. The CDR3 DNA reads as TGTGCCAGCAGCCCTCGACAGGGCTCCTACGAGCAGTACTTC.

The gene calls are TRBV5-6 and TRBJ2-1, with TRBD2 matching 7 bases. CDR1 is SGHDT, CDR2 YYEEEE, per germline. The CDR3 totals 16 residues. After removal of 3 bases from V and 0 bases from J, the junction contained 6 bases not matched to a gene. The CDR3 region is CASSSGLLSSYNEQFF. The CDR3 coding sequence is TGTGCCAGCAGCTCGGGACTATTGAGCTCCTACAATGAGCAGTTCTTC.

This clone was recorded only once. The chain has TRBV30 and TRBJ1-5; D not resolved. Germline CDR1 GTSNPN, CDR2 SVGIG (reference sequence). Trimming pared 1 base from V and 9 bases from J, leaving 13 bases between. The CDR3 runs to 13 residues. The CDR3 reads CAWSASPRGPQHF. The CDR3 DNA reads as TGTGCCTGGAGTGCCAGTCCCCGGGGGCCCCAGCATTTT.

This chain joins TRBV2 and TRBJ1-1, with D perhaps matching TRBD1 (5 bases). From germline, CDR1 is SNHLY and CDR2 FYNNEI. V lost 0 bases and J lost 6, with 11 bases in between. The CDR3 contains 14 residues. The CDR3 reads CASSEARGGAEAFF. In nucleotides, the CDR3 is TGTGCCAGCAGTGAAGCGCGGGGGGGAGCTGAAGCTTTCTTT.